The next 5 T cell receptor beta chains were all read from a single sample in a study of blood T cells in healthy people across ages. It was with a sample-barcoded 5' primer and a J-beta primer mix that a second PCR of roughly 6 to 11 cycles was run. TCRdb reanalysed the 5' RACE reads using MiXCR and keeps one entry per CDR3 protein. Among over a million distinct CDR3 sequences, 40% to 45% were seen once, and the ten largest hold about 3.8%. The sequencing input was blood. The origin of the receptors is a woman aged 18 to 35 in good health.

The V gene is TRBV6-5, the J gene TRBJ2-5, with 7 positions matching TRBD1. Trimming at V came to 4 bases and at J to 5 bases, leaving 7 bases not matched to a gene. The CDR3 extends over 14 amino acids. Germline CDR1 and CDR2: MNHEY and SVGAGI. Written as DNA, the CDR3 is TGTGCCAGCAGTTCCTACAGGGGACGCGAGACCCAGTACTTC. Its protein is CASSSYRGRETQYF.

The CDR3 DNA reads TGCAGCGCCAGGACAGGGGATTGGTCCGGGGAGCTGTTTTTT. This gives the protein CSARTGDWSGELFF. This rearrangement joins TRBV29-1 to TRBJ2-2; TRBD1 matches 9 bases. In germline, CDR1 is SQVTM, CDR2 ANQGSEA. This CDR3 is 14 amino acids long. V trimming: 7 bases; J trimming: 6 bases; junction bases outside the gene matches: 9.

Concerning this clonotype: A much larger clone differs from this one at a single base, so this may be a read error. The chain employs TRBV5-1 and TRBJ2-3; TRBD2 aligns across 8 bases. With 0 bases clipped from V and 1 base from J, the junction kept 4 bases outside the gene matches. The CDR3 spans 16 residues. Germline V gives CDR1 SGHRS, CDR2 YFSETQ. The CDR3 sequence: CASSLVVTSGTDTQYF. The DNA of the CDR3 is TGCGCCAGCAGCTTGGTAGTGACTAGCGGCACAGATACGCAGTATTTT.

CDR3: CASSLRLRTQETQYF. The CDR3 DNA sequence: TGTGCCAGCAGCTTACGCCTTAGGACCCAAGAGACCCAGTACTTC. The V gene is TRBV7-9, the J gene TRBJ2-5; no clear D gene. Germline-derived CDR1 and CDR2 are SEHNR and FQNEAQ (reference sequence). CDR3 length equals 15 residues. Deletions cut 2 bases from V and 1 base from J, with 11 bases between.

V and J are TRBV4-1 and TRBJ2-7, with TRBD2 matching 7 bases. J was trimmed by 7 bases and V by 5 bases; bases with no gene match: 11. Germline V gives CDR1 MGHRA, CDR2 YSYEKL. This CDR3 region has 14 residues. The CDR3 DNA is TGCGCCAGCAGCTCGCTAGCGGTGAACAATGAGCAGTACTTC. It specifies CASSSLAVNNEQYF.